Listed here are 2 T cell receptor beta chains from one sample, sequenced in a study of T cell responses to AZD1222 COVID-19 vaccine. TCRdb's copy holds only in-frame clones and misses some; the assay was immunoSEQ multiplex PCR. This sample carries around 110,000 clones, less than 90% of them seen once, and the ten largest clones take 6.5% to 8.5%. Sequences were derived from peripheral blood, sampled on day 0 of AZD1222 vaccination. The receptors shown here come from an adult in good health.

The rearrangement joins TRBV5-1 to TRBJ1-3; D possibly corresponds to TRBD1 (6 bases). The CDR3 has 17 amino acids. The germline V gene has CDR1 SGHRS and CDR2 YFSETQ. The V gene lost 4 bases and the J gene lost 0 bases, with 17 bases spanning the gap. The CDR3 bases are TGCGCCAGCAGCGTAACGACAGGCACGAACTCTGGAAACACCATATATTTT. It encodes CASSVTTGTNSGNTIYF.

This rearrangement joins TRBV6-6 to TRBJ2-7; maybe TRBD2 (5 bases). The V gene's germline CDR1 is MNHNY and CDR2 SVGAGI (reference sequence). CDR3 length: 16 amino acids. Trimming pared 0 bases from V and 0 bases from J, leaving 12 bases between. CDR3 region: CASSYSVAQISYEQYF. Here the CDR3 DNA reads TGTGCCAGCAGTTACTCTGTAGCGCAGATCTCCTACGAGCAGTACTTC.